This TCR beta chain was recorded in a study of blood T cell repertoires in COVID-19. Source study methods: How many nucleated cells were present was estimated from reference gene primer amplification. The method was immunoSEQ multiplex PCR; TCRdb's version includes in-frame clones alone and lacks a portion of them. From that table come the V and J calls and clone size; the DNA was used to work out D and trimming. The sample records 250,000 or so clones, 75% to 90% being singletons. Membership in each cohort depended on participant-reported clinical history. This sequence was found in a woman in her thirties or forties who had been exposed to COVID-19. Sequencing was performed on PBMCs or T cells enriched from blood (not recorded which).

DNA of the CDR3: TGTGCCAGCAGCCATGGGTTCGTGGTCCGGGGGAGCACTGAAGCTTTCTTT. Amino acids: CASSHGFVVRGSTEAFF. V is TRBV14 and J is TRBJ1-1; perhaps TRBD1 as D (5 bases). This CDR3 is built from 17 residues. From germline, CDR1 is SGHDN and CDR2 FVKESK. V lost 3 bases to trimming and J lost 4 bases, with 21 bases between them.